The clone carrying this TCR beta chain was seen many times. Its antigen is currently unknown. TCR beta CDR3 region amplification was performed from RNA transcripts. The study used the HTBI primer set for a first-round RT-PCR of the TCR CDR3. TCRdb used MiXCR to reprocess the multiplex PCR reads, holding one entry per CDR3 protein. This table has hundreds of thousands of distinct CDR3 sequences, 11% to 15% appearing once. Patients showing uncontrolled infection, other autoimmune disease, pregnancy or lactation were ineligible. The PBMCs were sourced from fresh peripheral blood (around 9.9 ml). The data are from a study of T cells in Graves' hyperthyroidism and ophthalmopathy. V lost 2 bases, J lost 4 bases, and 8 bases stayed unmatched. This CDR3 has 15 amino acids. Looked up from germline, CDR1 is MNHEY and CDR2 is SVGAGI. Study findings and constraints: The majority of expanded thyroid clonotypes above 0.001 also appeared in blood.

Sequencing was carried out using blood. The sequence came from a woman between 18 and 29 years old with Graves' hyperthyroidism. This chain uses TRBV6-5 with TRBJ2-7; TRBD2 aligns across 7 bases. CDR3 DNA: TGTGCCAGCAGTTACGGTGCGGGAGTTCCGTACGAGCAGTACTTC. It yields the protein CASSYGAGVPYEQYF.